This T cell receptor (beta chain) comes out of a study of T cells in Graves' hyperthyroidism and ophthalmopathy. The CDR3 is made up of 13 amino acids. Trimming shortened V by 4 bases and J by 7 bases, and 14 bases separated the two germline ends. The V gene's germline CDR1 is LGHNA and CDR2 YSLEER. Amplified TCR beta CDR3 regions came from RNA transcripts. HTBI primers were employed in a first-round RT-PCR of the TCR CDR3. A single record per CDR3 protein comes from TCRdb applying MiXCR to the multiplex PCR reads. Of about 210,000 distinct CDR3 sequences in the sample, roughly 15% are singletons; the top ten hold under 65%.

This receptor was obtained from a man aged 50-60 years with Graves' hyperthyroidism. The sequenced sample was blood. V and J are TRBV4-3 and TRBJ2-7; D not certain. In nucleotides, the CDR3 is TGCGCCAGCAGCCGCTCGGACGTCGGGGAGCAGTACTTC. Translated, it gives CASSRSDVGEQYF.